The rows below give T cell receptor beta chains drawn from one sample of a study of blood T cell repertoires in COVID-19. The protocol was immunoSEQ multiplex PCR, while the TCRdb copy is restricted to in-frame clones and leaves out a portion. The sample shows around 250,000 clones, 80% to 90% of them seen only once. Sequencing was carried out using peripheral blood. These receptors all stem from a man aged 55 to 70 with acute or convalescent COVID-19. Both conserved end residues are part of each CDR3.

TRBV9,TRBJ1-1,CASSHSVDRGTEAFF
TRBV4-3,TRBJ2-3,CASSQTWGRETDTQYF
TRBV30,TRBJ2-7,CAWNRDRGRNEQYF
TRBV6-2/TRBV6-3,TRBJ2-7,CASSYQRYEQYF
TRBV9,TRBJ2-1,CASSNTRDYHEQFF
TRBV2,TRBJ1-1,CASSRRSGRGTEAFF
TRBV24-1,TRBJ2-7,CATSARGLPYEQYF
TRBV11-2,TRBJ1-2,CASSLDRQGQGGYTF
TRBV10-3,TRBJ2-3,CAISGIAGGGADTQYF
TRBV2,TRBJ1-1,CASSEASRFTEAFF
TRBV5-6,TRBJ1-1,CASSALPGQGEAFF
TRBV7-2,TRBJ2-1,CASSFDRNEQFF
TRBV7-2,TRBJ2-7,CASSSGLAVYEQYF
TRBV5-1,TRBJ2-3,CASSLAVSGRDTQYF
TRBV11-2,TRBJ1-5,CASSRSGGLNQPQHF
TRBV19,TRBJ2-1,CATDGQSGNEQFF
TRBV19,TRBJ2-5,CASSLAEEETQYF
TRBV12-3/TRBV12-4,TRBJ2-5,CASSPSRTQYF
TRBV6-5,TRBJ1-2,CATERANYGYTF
TRBV10-3,TRBJ1-3,CAISATRVSGNTIYF
TRBV5-1,TRBJ2-2,CASSLAVSASNTGELFF
TRBV2,TRBJ1-5,CASSPTGVVQPQHF
TRBV2,TRBJ1-2,CASGGQTYGYTF
TRBV7-2,TRBJ1-2,CASSLEPWDSYYGYTF
TRBV11-1,TRBJ2-7,CASSPETGGAYEQYF
TRBV3-1/TRBV3-2,TRBJ2-3,CASSQDHNPSTDTQYF
TRBV6-2/TRBV6-3,TRBJ2-7,CASSSWKGAFYEQYF
TRBV6-2/TRBV6-3,TRBJ1-1,CASSYLGEGTEAFF
TRBV29-1,TRBJ1-2,CSVYGQGGYTF
TRBV30,TRBJ1-1,CAWSLTGNTEAFF
TRBV6-5,TRBJ2-6,CASSRGLGANVLTF
TRBV28,TRBJ1-2,CASSPPLGRPYNYGYTF
TRBV7-9,TRBJ1-3,CASSPPSSGNTIYF
TRBV29-1,TRBJ1-1,CSGGQQGTEAFF
TRBV6-2/TRBV6-3,TRBJ2-6,CASSPTGTGANVLTF
TRBV4-2,TRBJ2-1,CASSQSLAGREQFF
TRBV7-3,TRBJ2-3,CASSLMAAGGTDTQYF
TRBV19,TRBJ1-2,CASSMYLLDYGYTF
TRBV4-2,TRBJ2-3,CASSREPRPFTDTQYF
TRBV5-5,TRBJ2-5,CASSLVAPETQYF
TRBV7-9,TRBJ1-1,CASSRPGQGGLGAFF
TRBV15,TRBJ1-1,CATSRLKGEIPTEAFF
TRBV6-5,TRBJ1-6,CASRRSYNSPLHF
TRBV12-5,TRBJ2-1,CASAISGSTYNEQFF
TRBV21-1,TRBJ1-5,CASSARPGQGFSNQPQHF
TRBV3-1/TRBV3-2,TRBJ2-1,CASSPRRSGRANEQFF
TRBV4-2,TRBJ2-7,CASSQILAGGAPYEQYF
TRBV7-9,TRBJ1-1,CASSLMSGNTEAFF
TRBV5-8,TRBJ1-6,CASSLRYWEKNSPLHF